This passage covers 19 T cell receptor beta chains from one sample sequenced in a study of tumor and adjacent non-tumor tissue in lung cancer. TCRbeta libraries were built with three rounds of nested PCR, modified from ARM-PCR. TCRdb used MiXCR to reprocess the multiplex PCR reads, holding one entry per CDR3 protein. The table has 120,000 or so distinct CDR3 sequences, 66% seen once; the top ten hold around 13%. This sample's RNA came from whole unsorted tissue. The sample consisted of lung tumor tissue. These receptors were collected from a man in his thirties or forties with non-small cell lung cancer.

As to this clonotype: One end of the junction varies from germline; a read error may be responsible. The CDR3 DNA reads TGTGCCATCAGTGTGTCCTCTGGAAACACCATACATTTT. Translating it yields CAISVSSGNTIHF. The rearrangement joins TRBV10-3 to TRBJ1-3; D gene unclear. The germline V gene encodes CDR1 ENHRY and CDR2 SYGVKD. This CDR3 spans 13 amino acids.

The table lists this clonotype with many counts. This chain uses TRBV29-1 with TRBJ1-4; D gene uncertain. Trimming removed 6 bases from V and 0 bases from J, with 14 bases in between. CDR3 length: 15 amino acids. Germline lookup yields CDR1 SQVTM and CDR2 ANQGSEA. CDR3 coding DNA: TGCAGCGTCGCTGGACCTGACGCAACTAATGAAAAACTGTTTTTT. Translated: CSVAGPDATNEKLFF.

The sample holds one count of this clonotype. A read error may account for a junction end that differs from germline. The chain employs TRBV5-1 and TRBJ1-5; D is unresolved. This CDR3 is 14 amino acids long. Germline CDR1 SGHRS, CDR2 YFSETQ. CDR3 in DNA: TGCGCCAGCAGCTTGGACGGTAGCAGTCAGCCCCAGCATTTT. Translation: CASSLDGSSQPQHF.

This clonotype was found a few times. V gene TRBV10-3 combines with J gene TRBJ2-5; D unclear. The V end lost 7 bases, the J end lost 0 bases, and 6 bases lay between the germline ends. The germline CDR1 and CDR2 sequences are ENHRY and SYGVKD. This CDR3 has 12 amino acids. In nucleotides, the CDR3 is TGTGCCATCATACTGGACCAAGAGACCCAGTACTTC. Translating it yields CAIILDQETQYF.

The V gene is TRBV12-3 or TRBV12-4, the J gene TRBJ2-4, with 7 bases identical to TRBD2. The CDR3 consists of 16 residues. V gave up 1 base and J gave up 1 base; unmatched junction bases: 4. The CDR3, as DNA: TGTGCCAGCAGTTTAGGAGGGAGGGTGGCCAAAAACATTCAGTACTTC. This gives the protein CASSLGGRVAKNIQYF.

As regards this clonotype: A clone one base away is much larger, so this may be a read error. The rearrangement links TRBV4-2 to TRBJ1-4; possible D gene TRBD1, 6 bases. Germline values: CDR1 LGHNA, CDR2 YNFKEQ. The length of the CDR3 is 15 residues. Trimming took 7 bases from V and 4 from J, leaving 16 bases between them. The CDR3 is CASNQGGGDNEKLFF. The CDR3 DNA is TGTGCCAGCAATCAAGGGGGAGGGGATAATGAAAAACTGTTTTTT.

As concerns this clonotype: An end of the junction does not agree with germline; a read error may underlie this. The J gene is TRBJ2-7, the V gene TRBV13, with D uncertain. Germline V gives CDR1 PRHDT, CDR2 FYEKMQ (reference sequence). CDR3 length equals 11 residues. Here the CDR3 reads CTSSLGPGQYF. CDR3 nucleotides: TGTACCAGCAGCTTAGGCCCCGGTCAGTACTTC.

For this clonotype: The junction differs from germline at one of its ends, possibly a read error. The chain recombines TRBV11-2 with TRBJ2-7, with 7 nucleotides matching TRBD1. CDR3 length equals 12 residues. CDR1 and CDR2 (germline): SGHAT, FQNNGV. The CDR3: CVSSFTGVEQYF. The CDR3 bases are TGTGTCAGCAGCTTCACAGGGGTCGAGCAGTACTTC.

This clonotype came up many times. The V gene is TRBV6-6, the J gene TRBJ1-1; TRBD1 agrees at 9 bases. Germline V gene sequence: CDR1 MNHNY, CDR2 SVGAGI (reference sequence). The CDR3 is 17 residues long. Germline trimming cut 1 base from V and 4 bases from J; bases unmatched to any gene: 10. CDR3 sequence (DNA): TGTGCCAGCAGTTACTTCTCCGGGACAGGGAGGAGCACTGAAGCTTTCTTT. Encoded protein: CASSYFSGTGRSTEAFF.

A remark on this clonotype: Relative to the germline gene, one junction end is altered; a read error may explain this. The CDR3 region is CATSRDGVYGYTF. DNA of the CDR3: TGCGCCACCAGCAGAGACGGGGTCTATGGCTACACCTTC. The J gene is TRBJ1-2, the V gene TRBV15; D gene uncertain. The germline V gene encodes CDR1 LNHNV and CDR2 YYDKDF (reference sequence). The CDR3 is 13 amino acids.

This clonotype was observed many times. CDR3 bases: TGTGCCAGCAGTCCACCCTGGGGAGCGGGAGACGAGACCCAGTACTTC. Protein sequence: CASSPPWGAGDETQYF. The V call is TRBV12-3 or TRBV12-4, the J call TRBJ2-5; 8 bases match TRBD2. Trimming at V came to 5 bases and at J to 5 bases, leaving 13 bases not matched to a gene. The CDR3 has 16 residues.

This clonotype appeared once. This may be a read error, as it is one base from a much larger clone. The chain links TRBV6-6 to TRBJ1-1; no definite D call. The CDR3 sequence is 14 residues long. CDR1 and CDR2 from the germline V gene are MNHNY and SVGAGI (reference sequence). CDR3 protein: CASSLVGSNTETFF. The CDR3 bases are TGTGCCAGCAGTTTGGTTGGCAGTAACACTGAAACTTTCTTT.

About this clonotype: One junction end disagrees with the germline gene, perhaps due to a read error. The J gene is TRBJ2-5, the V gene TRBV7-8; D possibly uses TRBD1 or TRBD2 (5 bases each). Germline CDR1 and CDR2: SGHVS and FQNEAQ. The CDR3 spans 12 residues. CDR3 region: CTSSLGTETQYF. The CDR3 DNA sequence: TGTACCAGCAGCTTGGGGACAGAGACCCAGTACTTC. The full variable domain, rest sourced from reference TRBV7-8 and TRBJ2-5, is GAGVSQSPRYKVAKRGQDVALRCDPISGHVSLFWYQQALGQGPEFLTYFQNEAQLDKSGLPSDRFFAERPEGSVSTLKIQRTQQEDSAVYLCTSSLGTETQYFGPGTRLLVL.

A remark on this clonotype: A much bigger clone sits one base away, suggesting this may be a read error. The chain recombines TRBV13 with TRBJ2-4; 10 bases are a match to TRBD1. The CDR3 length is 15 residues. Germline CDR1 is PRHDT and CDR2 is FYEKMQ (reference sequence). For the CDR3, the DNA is TGTGCCAGCAGCTGGGACAGGGGAACCAAAAACATTCAGAACTTC. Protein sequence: CASSWDRGTKNIQNF.

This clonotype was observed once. The CDR3, as DNA: TGTGCCAGCAGCCCACCGAATAGCGGGAGGGAGACTGAGCAGTTCTTC. Amino acid sequence: CASSPPNSGRETEQFF. This rearrangement joins TRBV11-3 to TRBJ2-1; TRBD2 matches at 11 bases. The V gene's germline CDR1 is SGHNT and CDR2 YENEEA. The CDR3 has 16 amino acids. The V gene end was trimmed by 5 bases and the J gene end by 9 bases; junction bases not matched to a gene: 12.

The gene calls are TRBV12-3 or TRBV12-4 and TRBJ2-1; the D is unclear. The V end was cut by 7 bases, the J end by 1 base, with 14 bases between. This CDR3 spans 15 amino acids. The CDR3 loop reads CASISQVSSYNEQFF. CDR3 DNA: TGTGCCAGCATTTCCCAGGTATCTTCCTACAATGAGCAGTTCTTC.

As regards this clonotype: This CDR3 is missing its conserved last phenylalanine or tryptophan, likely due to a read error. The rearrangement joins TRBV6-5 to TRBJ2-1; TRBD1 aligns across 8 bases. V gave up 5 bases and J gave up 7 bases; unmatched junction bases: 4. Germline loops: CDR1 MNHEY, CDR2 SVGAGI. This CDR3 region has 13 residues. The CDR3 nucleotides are TGTGCCAGCAGTCAACAGGGGGGAAATGAGCAGTTCTCC. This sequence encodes CASSQQGGNEQFS.

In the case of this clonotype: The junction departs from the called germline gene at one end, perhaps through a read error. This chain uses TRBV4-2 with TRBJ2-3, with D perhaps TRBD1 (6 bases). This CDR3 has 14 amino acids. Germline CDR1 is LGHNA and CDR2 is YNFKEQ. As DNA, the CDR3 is TGTGTCAGCAGCCAAGGCAAATGGACAGATCCGCAGTATTTT. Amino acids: CVSSQGKWTDPQYF.

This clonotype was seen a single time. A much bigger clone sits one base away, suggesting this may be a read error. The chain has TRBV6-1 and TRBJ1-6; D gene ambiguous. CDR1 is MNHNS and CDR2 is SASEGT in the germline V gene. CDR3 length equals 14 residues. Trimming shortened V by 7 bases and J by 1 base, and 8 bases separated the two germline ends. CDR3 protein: CASKPGSYNSPLHF. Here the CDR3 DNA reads TGTGCCAGCAAACCGGGGTCCTATAATTCACCCCTCCACTTT.